The clone carrying this T cell receptor (beta chain) showed up just a few times. The target antigen is unknown. The data originate from a study of T cell clonotyping in hematopoietic cell transplantation. Broader study findings: Few recipient clonotypes overlapped donors; over 97% were de novo at given depth.

Libraries were prepared by immunoSEQ multiplex PCR; TCRdb keeps only in-frame clonotypes and omits some of them. Here the sample spans approximately 8,400 clones, 66% being singletons. The length of the CDR3 is 14 residues. The V gene's germline CDR1 is SGHRS and CDR2 YFSETQ. V was clipped by 3 bases and J by 5 bases; unmatched bases: 6. The material sequenced was peripheral blood mononuclear cells, taken 100 days after allogeneic stem cell transplant. This clonotype originated in a male patient aged 55 to 69 who had an allogeneic stem cell transplant from an unrelated donor, so the T cells may come from the graft donor. Some clones in this sample may be carry-over from other donors' samples. This chain connects TRBV5-1 to TRBJ1-1, with 8 nucleotides matching TRBD1. In DNA form, the CDR3 reads TGCGCCAGCAGCTCCGCAGGGGGCTGGACTGAAGCTTTCTTT. Translating gives CASSSAGGWTEAFF.